This TCR beta chain was profiled in a study of lung T cells in sarcoidosis with Löfgren's syndrome. Across the study: Bronchoalveolar lavage fluid in sarcoidosis accumulates CD4+ T cells. Repertoire analyses centered on Löfgren's syndrome patients.

TCRdb processed the reads anew with MiXCR; each CDR3 protein has one entry. This sample has about 1,900 distinct CDR3 sequences; 28% occur once, and the top ten carry about 9.6%. Overall study results and limits: TRBV2 was the preferred pairing partner of TRAV12-1, with similar CDR3s. Shared TRAV12-1 and TRBV2 CDR3 motifs across Löfgren's syndrome patients reportedly suggested public CD4+ TCRs.

By share, this clonotype ranks as medium-sized. Its antigen is as yet unknown. Per germline, CDR1 MDHEN and CDR2 SYDVKM. This CDR3 is 15 amino acids long. V was clipped by 2 bases and J by 5 bases; unmatched bases: 6. V and J are TRBV28 and TRBJ2-5; TRBD2 matches at 9 bases. The clonotype was recovered from a human donor with sarcoidosis (Löfgren's syndrome or another form), or a control subject (not recorded which). Input material: CD4+ T cells from bronchoalveolar lavage. The CDR3 protein is CASSLGRGGSETQYF. Written as DNA, the CDR3 is TGTGCCAGCAGTTTAGGGCGGGGGGGCAGTGAGACCCAGTACTTC. The full variable domain, with the rest looked up from reference TRBV28 and TRBJ2-5, is DVKVTQSSRYLVKRTGEKVFLECVQDMDHENMFWYRQDPGLGLRLIYFSYDVKMKEKGDIPEGYSVSREKKERFSLILESASTNQTSMYLCASSLGRGGSETQYFGPGTRLLVL.